Listed below are T cell receptor beta chains from one sample, sequenced in a study of shared clonotypes between healthy human individuals. Measured with immunoSEQ multiplex PCR; TCRdb has only the in-frame clones, and not every one. The sample consists of approximately 1,000,000 clones, approximately 80% of them appearing once. The sample was memory CD4+ T cells from PBMCs. The receptors come from a young man in good health. Some clones in this sample may be carry-over from other donors' samples. CDR3s include the opening cysteine and the closing phenylalanine or tryptophan. Each record gives: CDR3 protein, CDR3 DNA, clone size, D gene, V gene, J gene. The D gene is left open where the match is weak. Size is stated for part of the rows, as once, few or many counts, or as a class when the clone is expanded.

CDR3: CASSLMTSGQETQYF
DNA: TGCGCCAGCAGCCTGATGACTAGCGGGCAAGAGACCCAGTACTTC
size: .
D: TRBD2
V: TRBV5-1
J: TRBJ2-5

CDR3: CASRRVRQETQYF
DNA: TGTGCCAGCCGCAGGGTTCGACAAGAGACCCAGTACTTC
size: few
D: .
V: TRBV7-2
J: TRBJ2-5

CDR3: CASSLLGETQYF
DNA: TGTGCCAGCAGCCTCCTAGGCGAGACCCAGTACTTC
size: .
D: .
V: TRBV7-3
J: TRBJ2-5

CDR3: CASRTGQGRQPQHF
DNA: TGTGCCAGCAGAACCGGACAGGGGAGGCAGCCCCAGCATTTT
size: few
D: TRBD1
V: TRBV6-6
J: TRBJ1-5

CDR3: CASSFRQGKRGGYTF
DNA: TGTGCCAGCAGCTTCCGACAGGGGAAACGAGGTGGCTACACCTTC
size: .
D: TRBD1
V: TRBV7-9
J: TRBJ1-2

CDR3: CAGQRDTGELFF
DNA: TGTGCCGGTCAGCGGGATACTGGGGAGCTGTTTTTT
size: .
D: TRBD2
V: TRBV28
J: TRBJ2-2

CDR3: CASSQGASGPQETQYF
DNA: TGTGCCAGCAGTCAGGGGGCTAGCGGGCCACAAGAGACCCAGTACTTC
size: .
D: .
V: TRBV6-4
J: TRBJ2-5

CDR3: CASSFPLAGAVGELFF
DNA: TGTGCCAGCAGCTTCCCGCTAGCGGGAGCGGTCGGGGAGCTGTTTTTT
size: once
D: TRBD2
V: TRBV11-2
J: TRBJ2-2

CDR3: CASSEIVAGGANTGELFF
DNA: TGTGCCAGCAGTGAAATAGTAGCGGGAGGCGCGAACACCGGGGAGCTGTTTTTT
size: few
D: TRBD2
V: TRBV6-1
J: TRBJ2-2

CDR3: CAISPGANTGELFF
DNA: TGTGCCATCAGTCCCGGTGCGAACACCGGGGAGCTGTTTTTT
size: many
D: .
V: TRBV10-3
J: TRBJ2-2

CDR3: CASSFVRGRNTEAFF
DNA: TGTGCCAGCAGCTTTGTTCGGGGGCGGAACACTGAAGCTTTCTTT
size: many
D: .
V: TRBV5-4
J: TRBJ1-1

CDR3: CASSRWDAAEQFF
DNA: TGTGCCAGCAGCCGATGGGACGCAGCTGAGCAGTTCTTC
size: many
D: .
V: TRBV5-4
J: TRBJ2-1

CDR3: CASSPWTSGRIHEQYF
DNA: TGTGCCAGCAGTCCCTGGACTAGCGGGAGGATCCACGAGCAGTACTTC
size: .
D: TRBD2
V: TRBV27
J: TRBJ2-7

CDR3: CASSLSADTQYF
DNA: TGTGCCAGCAGCTTGAGCGCAGATACGCAGTATTTT
size: many
D: .
V: TRBV7-2
J: TRBJ2-3

CDR3: CSVAPKSTEAFF
DNA: TGCAGCGTCGCCCCTAAGAGCACTGAAGCTTTCTTT
size: .
D: .
V: TRBV29-1
J: TRBJ1-1

CDR3: CASSLDSRGGETQYF
DNA: TGTGCCAGCAGCTTAGATAGCAGGGGAGGAGAGACCCAGTACTTC
size: few
D: .
V: TRBV11-2
J: TRBJ2-5

CDR3: CASSLRKRDRVAGGYTF
DNA: TGTGCCAGCAGCCTCAGGAAACGGGACAGGGTAGCAGGTGGCTACACCTTC
size: .
D: TRBD1
V: TRBV7-8
J: TRBJ1-2

CDR3: CATSREVQGRIYF
DNA: TGTGCCACCAGCAGAGAGGTCCAGGGTCGCATATATTTT
size: .
D: .
V: TRBV15
J: TRBJ1-3

CDR3: CSAARLAGAFEAFF
DNA: TGCAGCGCTGCGCGGCTGGCAGGGGCCTTTGAAGCTTTCTTT
size: few
D: .
V: TRBV29-1
J: TRBJ1-1

CDR3: CASSDRQGRDEQYF
DNA: TGTGCCAGCAGTGATAGACAGGGGCGGGACGAGCAGTACTTC
size: .
D: TRBD1
V: TRBV6-1
J: TRBJ2-7

CDR3: CASSEWVRDSYEQYF
DNA: TGTGCCAGCAGTGAGTGGGTCAGGGACTCCTACGAGCAGTACTTC
size: .
D: .
V: TRBV6-1
J: TRBJ2-7

CDR3: CASSLYGAGNTIYF
DNA: TGTGCCAGCAGCCTATATGGGGCTGGAAACACCATATATTTT
size: .
D: .
V: TRBV7-2
J: TRBJ1-3

CDR3: CASSFSRSDRVEGYTF
DNA: TGTGCCAGCAGCTTCTCTCGATCGGACAGGGTGGAGGGCTACACCTTC
size: once
D: TRBD1
V: TRBV7-2
J: TRBJ1-2

CDR3: CASSLYGTGGTYFAKNIQYF
DNA: TGCGCCAGCAGCTTGTATGGGACAGGGGGGACATATTTTGCCAAAAACATTCAGTACTTC
size: .
D: TRBD1
V: TRBV5-1
J: TRBJ2-4

CDR3: CASRPQGLSNEQFF
DNA: TGTGCCAGCAGGCCACAGGGTTTAAGCAATGAGCAGTTCTTC
size: .
D: .
V: TRBV2
J: TRBJ2-1

CDR3: CSAHRTDTQYF
DNA: TGCAGTGCTCACCGCACAGATACGCAGTATTTT
size: few
D: .
V: TRBV20-1
J: TRBJ2-3

CDR3: CASSLEGTENTEAFF
DNA: TGTGCCAGCAGTTTGGAAGGGACAGAGAACACTGAAGCTTTCTTT
size: .
D: TRBD1
V: TRBV28
J: TRBJ1-1

CDR3: CATSPGGRYEQYF
DNA: TGTGCCACCAGCCCTGGGGGGAGATACGAGCAGTACTTC
size: .
D: .
V: TRBV15
J: TRBJ2-7

CDR3: CASSQVNMGFQGETQYF
DNA: TGCGCCAGCAGCCAAGTGAATATGGGCTTCCAGGGGGAGACCCAGTACTTC
size: .
D: .
V: TRBV4-1
J: TRBJ2-5

CDR3: CAWSVLRRAYEQYF
DNA: TGTGCCTGGAGTGTATTGCGGAGGGCCTACGAGCAGTACTTC
size: .
D: .
V: TRBV30
J: TRBJ2-7

CDR3: CSVALGADTEAFF
DNA: TGCAGCGTTGCTCTGGGGGCGGACACTGAAGCTTTCTTT
size: .
D: .
V: TRBV29-1
J: TRBJ1-1

CDR3: CASSSTIRTEAFF
DNA: TGTGCCAGCAGCTCGACCATTCGAACCGAAGCTTTCTTT
size: .
D: .
V: TRBV5-8
J: TRBJ1-1

CDR3: CASSLEVNTEAFF
DNA: TGTGCCAGCAGCTTGGAGGTGAACACTGAAGCTTTCTTT
size: .
D: .
V: TRBV5-5
J: TRBJ1-1

CDR3: CVRSSPQEGGTEAFF
DNA: TGTGTCAGAAGCTCCCCCCAGGAGGGTGGCACTGAAGCTTTCTTT
size: .
D: .
V: TRBV7-5
J: TRBJ1-1

CDR3: CASSAGQPGQPQHF
DNA: TGTGCCAGCAGCGCGGGACAGCCAGGCCAGCCCCAGCATTTT
size: .
D: TRBD1
V: TRBV7-9
J: TRBJ1-5

CDR3: CATSRAGTGGDTQYF
DNA: TGTGCCACCAGCAGAGCCGGGACAGGGGGAGATACGCAGTATTTT
size: once
D: TRBD1
V: TRBV15
J: TRBJ2-3

CDR3: CASRGGQGIGELFF
DNA: TGTGCCAGCAGAGGGGGACAGGGTATCGGGGAGCTGTTTTTT
size: .
D: TRBD1
V: TRBV2
J: TRBJ2-2

CDR3: CASSRGTYSYEQYF
DNA: TGTGCCAGCAGTCGCGGGACATACTCCTACGAGCAGTACTTC
size: .
D: .
V: TRBV6-5
J: TRBJ2-7

CDR3: CASSSGTGNRYTF
DNA: TGTGCCAGCAGCTCAGGGACAGGGAATCGCTACACCTTC
size: .
D: TRBD1
V: TRBV9
J: TRBJ1-2

CDR3: CASSVDRGSDTQYF
DNA: TGTGCCAGCAGTGTGGACAGGGGGTCAGATACGCAGTATTTT
size: .
D: TRBD1
V: TRBV2
J: TRBJ2-3

CDR3: CASSLFSYGTRVHEQFF
DNA: TGTGCCAGCAGCTTATTTTCTTACGGGACTAGAGTTCATGAGCAGTTCTTC
size: .
D: TRBD2
V: TRBV7-9
J: TRBJ2-1

CDR3: CASGGTTANEKLFF
DNA: TGTGCCAGCGGGGGGACAACGGCTAATGAAAAACTGTTTTTT
size: .
D: .
V: TRBV2
J: TRBJ1-4

CDR3: CASSFQDTDTQYF
DNA: TGTGCCAGCAGCTTCCAGGACACAGATACGCAGTATTTT
size: .
D: .
V: TRBV7-9
J: TRBJ2-3

CDR3: CASSYSMADTEKLFF
DNA: TGTGCCAGCAGTTACTCGATGGCGGATACGGAAAAACTGTTTTTT
size: .
D: .
V: TRBV6-6
J: TRBJ1-4

CDR3: CASSDGLEREYRQETQYF
DNA: TGTGCCAGCAGTGACGGGTTGGAGCGGGAGTACCGCCAAGAGACCCAGTACTTC
size: many
D: TRBD2
V: TRBV6-1
J: TRBJ2-5

CDR3: CASSLGSPRAYEQYF
DNA: TGCGCCAGCAGCTTGGGCTCCCCCAGAGCCTACGAGCAGTACTTC
size: .
D: .
V: TRBV5-1
J: TRBJ2-7

CDR3: CASSVRGIPSEKLFF
DNA: TGTGCCAGCAGCGTAAGAGGGATACCTAGTGAAAAACTGTTTTTT
size: .
D: .
V: TRBV9
J: TRBJ1-4

CDR3: CASTPGRWNTGELFF
DNA: TGCGCCAGCACCCCTGGACGCTGGAACACCGGGGAGCTGTTTTTT
size: .
D: .
V: TRBV5-1
J: TRBJ2-2

CDR3: CASSGRQGNTGELFF
DNA: TGTGCCAGCTCCGGGCGGCAGGGGAACACCGGGGAGCTGTTTTTT
size: .
D: .
V: TRBV18
J: TRBJ2-2

CDR3: CSARKGGSAFF
DNA: TGCAGTGCTAGAAAAGGAGGATCGGCTTTCTTT
size: few
D: .
V: TRBV20-1
J: TRBJ1-1

CDR3: CASSQVYNEQFF
DNA: TGCGCCAGCAGCCAAGTCTACAATGAGCAGTTCTTC
size: .
D: .
V: TRBV4-3
J: TRBJ2-1

CDR3: CASSPRNTGDTGELFF
DNA: TGTGCCAGCTCACCTAGGAACACAGGGGACACCGGGGAGCTGTTTTTT
size: .
D: TRBD1
V: TRBV18
J: TRBJ2-2

CDR3: CASSSPLGHYGYTF
DNA: TGTGCCAGCAGCTCCCCTTTGGGCCATTATGGCTACACCTTC
size: .
D: .
V: TRBV7-2
J: TRBJ1-2